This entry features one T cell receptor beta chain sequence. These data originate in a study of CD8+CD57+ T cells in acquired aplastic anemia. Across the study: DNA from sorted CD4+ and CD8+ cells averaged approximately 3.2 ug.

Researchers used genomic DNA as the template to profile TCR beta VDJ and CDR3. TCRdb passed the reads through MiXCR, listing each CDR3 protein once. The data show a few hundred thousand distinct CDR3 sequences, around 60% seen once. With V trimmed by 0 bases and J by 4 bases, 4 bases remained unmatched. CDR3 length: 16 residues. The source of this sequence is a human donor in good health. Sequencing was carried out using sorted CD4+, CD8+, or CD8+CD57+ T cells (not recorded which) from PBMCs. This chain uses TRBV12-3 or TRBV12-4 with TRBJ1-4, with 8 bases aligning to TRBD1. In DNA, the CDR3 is TGTGCCAGCAGTTTAGCCGGACAGGGTGTTAATGAAAAACTGTTTTTT. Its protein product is CASSLAGQGVNEKLFF.